These 23 T cell receptor beta chains share one sample of origin, sequenced in a study of post-analysis software for immune sequencing data (dated by TCRdb to the mid-2010s). The paper as a whole reports these results and caveats: Patients showed significantly higher frequencies than controls for about five TRBV segments, among them TRBV5-6, TRBV5-1 and TRBV20-1.

Library construction relied on PCR. Sequencing was performed on an Illumina HiSeq 2500. Unique molecular identifiers were incorporated into TCR beta cDNA libraries to reduce PCR and sequencing biases. TCRdb redid the processing of the public reads, applying fastp at Q25 and MiXCR, and retained in-frame beta chains. Rows merge per CDR3 protein into single entries with the most common DNA and genes. Recorded for this sample are approximately 250,000 distinct CDR3 sequences; 30% to 45% of them occurred a single time. The ten largest clones capture 4% to 5.5% of the sample. No antigens are known for them. The sequenced sample was blood. The source of these receptors is a girl between 10 and 17 years old with multiple sclerosis.

Worth noting for this clonotype: It may be a read error: a sequence one base away is much more abundant. V and J are TRBV7-2 and TRBJ2-5; 9 bases map to TRBD1. The CDR3 extends over 15 amino acids. The germline V gene has CDR1 SGHTA and CDR2 FQGNSA. The CDR3 sequence: CASSPNRGPEEAQYF. CDR3 coding DNA: TGTGCCAGCAGCCCAAACAGGGGGCCGGAAGAGGCCCAGTACTTC.

This clonotype was seen ten or more times. This CDR3 reads CASSLGQGQKETQYF. CDR3 DNA: TGTGCCAGCAGTTTGGGACAGGGTCAGAAAGAGACCCAGTACTTC. The J gene is TRBJ2-5, the V gene TRBV28; 9 nucleotides line up with TRBD1. The CDR3 sequence is 15 residues long. The J segment lost 3 bases and the V segment lost 3 bases, leaving 5 bases of the junction unmatched. CDR1 MDHEN and CDR2 SYDVKM come from the germline V gene. Complete variable domain (other parts from reference TRBV28 and TRBJ2-5): DVKVTQSSRYLVKRTGEKVFLECVQDMDHENMFWYRQDPGLGLRLIYFSYDVKMKEKGDIPEGYSVSREKKERFSLILESASTNQTSMYLCASSLGQGQKETQYFGPGTRLLVL.

This clonotype was seen a handful of times. A read error may be the cause here, since a much bigger clone is one base away. The chain is built from TRBV20-1 and TRBJ2-1; tentatively, D is TRBD1 or TRBD2 (5 bases each). The CDR3 has 10 amino acids. Germline V gene sequence: CDR1 DFQATT, CDR2 SNEGSKA (reference sequence). Between the trimmed V and J ends, which lost 3 bases and 13 bases, there was a span of 10 bases. As DNA, the CDR3 is TGCAGTGCTAGTCACGGGACCCAGTTCTTC. Translation: CSASHGTQFF.

J is TRBJ1-6 and V is TRBV18; 10 bases are a match to TRBD1. The germline V gene encodes CDR1 KGHSH and CDR2 LQKENI. The J segment lost 12 bases and the V segment lost 2 bases, leaving 7 bases of the junction unmatched. The CDR3 covers 15 residues. CDR3 amino acids: CASSPGSTGGLPLHF. The CDR3 nucleotides are TGTGCCAGCTCACCAGGGTCGACAGGGGGCTTACCCCTCCACTTT.

The chain recombines TRBV6-5 with TRBJ2-3; 8 positions match TRBD2. Germline values: CDR1 MNHEY, CDR2 SVGAGI. J was trimmed by 2 bases and V by 0 bases; bases with no gene match: 10. This CDR3 is 18 amino acids long. Here the CDR3 reads CASSYSRTSSLHTDTQYF. CDR3 nucleotides: TGTGCCAGCAGTTACTCCCGGACTAGCAGCTTACACACAGATACGCAGTATTTT.

On this clonotype: The junction differs from germline at one of its ends, possibly a read error. The chain combines TRBV12-3 or TRBV12-4 with TRBJ1-5, with a tentative D call TRBD1 (6 bases). The CDR3 covers 14 residues. This chain's CDR3 is CASSRPGGAQPRHF. CDR3 nucleotide sequence: TGTGCCAGCAGTCGCCCTGGGGGGGCTCAGCCCCGGCATTTT.

This clonotype was recorded many times. The chain combines TRBV6-2 or TRBV6-3 with TRBJ2-6; 9 nucleotides align to TRBD1. Trimming at V came to 6 bases and at J to 0 bases, leaving 12 bases not matched to a gene. The CDR3 totals 19 residues. The germline gives CDR1 MNHEY, CDR2 SVGEGT. The DNA for the CDR3 is TGTGCCAGCAGCGACGCCCGACAGGGGGGTCCCTCTGGGGCCAACGTCCTGACTTTC. This gives the protein CASSDARQGGPSGANVLTF.

This clonotype was picked up many times. The chain links TRBV20-1 to TRBJ2-1, with D possibly being TRBD2 (6 bases). Trimming shortened V by 1 base and J by 1 base, and 14 bases separated the two germline ends. This CDR3 has 16 residues. Germline lookup yields CDR1 DFQATT and CDR2 SNEGSKA (reference sequence). The CDR3 is CSARGAPGGSYNEQFF. CDR3 nucleotides: TGCAGTGCTAGAGGAGCCCCTGGAGGGTCCTACAATGAGCAGTTCTTC.

This clonotype has at least ten counts. The V gene is TRBV20-1, the J gene TRBJ1-5, with unresolved D. This CDR3 region has 17 residues. Germline V lookup: CDR1 DFQATT, CDR2 SNEGSKA (reference sequence). V lost 2 bases to trimming and J lost 0 bases, with 17 bases between them. The CDR3 spells CSARSPVGRISNQPQHF. In DNA, the CDR3 is TGCAGTGCTAGATCCCCCGTGGGCAGAATTAGCAATCAGCCCCAGCATTTT.

This rearrangement joins TRBV12-3 or TRBV12-4 to TRBJ2-7, with D possibly being TRBD1 (7 bases). V lost 8 bases and J lost 0, with 11 bases in between. The CDR3 is made up of 13 amino acids. CDR3 coding DNA: TGTGCCAGCGGGCGGGACAGCTCCTACGAGCAGTACTTC. Protein sequence: CASGRDSSYEQYF.

This clonotype has at least ten counts. This rearrangement joins TRBV12-3 or TRBV12-4 to TRBJ1-2; 8 bases map to TRBD1. This CDR3 region has 15 residues. The J segment lost 8 bases and the V segment lost 6 bases, leaving 14 bases of the junction unmatched. CDR3 amino acids: CASSLTTGVLGGYTF. The DNA of the CDR3 is TGTGCCAGCAGCCTCACGACAGGGGTTCTAGGAGGCTACACCTTC.

The chain combines TRBV6-2 or TRBV6-3 with TRBJ2-1, with no clear D. Trimming left V 4 bases short and J 7 bases short, with 11 bases between. Per germline, CDR1 MNHEY and CDR2 SVGEGT. This CDR3 has 13 amino acids. The CDR3: CASSFSVGNEQFF. CDR3 nucleotides: TGTGCCAGCAGTTTTTCTGTGGGGAATGAGCAGTTCTTC.

This clonotype was seen more than once but under ten times. The CDR3 region is CASSNRQGGQPQHF. The CDR3 DNA is TGTGCCAGCAGTAACAGACAGGGTGGGCAGCCCCAGCATTTT. V usage is TRBV6-1 and J usage is TRBJ1-5, with 7 bases fitting TRBD1. The length of the CDR3 is 14 residues. Trimming at V came to 5 bases and at J to 7 bases, leaving 8 bases not matched to a gene. CDR1 is MNHNS and CDR2 is SASEGT in the germline V gene.

The chain uses TRBV5-1 and TRBJ1-6; D call uncertain. This CDR3 has 14 amino acids. Trimming took 3 bases from V and 16 from J, leaving 20 bases between them. Germline V gene lookup returns CDR1 SGHRS and CDR2 YFSETQ. As DNA, the CDR3 is TGCGCCAGCAGCTCCGGGTCCTTAAATTCGAGGCTCCACTTT. Encoded protein: CASSSGSLNSRLHF.

This clonotype has just one count. It may be a read error: a sequence one base away is much more abundant. The DNA of the CDR3 is TGTGCCAGCAGCTTGTTAGCGGGGGTAGACGCAGATACGCAGTATTTT. This encodes CASSLLAGVDADTQYF. The chain employs TRBV7-9 and TRBJ2-3, with TRBD2 matching over 9 bases. The CDR3 has 16 amino acids. The germline V gene has CDR1 SEHNR and CDR2 FQNEAQ (reference sequence). Unmatched junction bases numbered 8, after V lost 3 bases and J lost 4 bases.

In its sample, this clonotype was seen many times. For the CDR3, the DNA is TGTGCCAGCTCACCACGGGAACACGCGTCCTCTGGGGCCAACGTCCTGACTTTC. It specifies CASSPREHASSGANVLTF. The chain couples TRBV18 to TRBJ2-6; D ambiguous. CDR3 length: 18 residues. V was shortened by 1 base and J by 0 bases, with 13 bases between the two germline ends. Germline V gene sequence: CDR1 KGHSH, CDR2 LQKENI.

Regarding this clonotype: A much larger clone is a single base away; this may be a read error. V and J are TRBV27 and TRBJ1-2, with no clear D. Germline assignment: CDR1 MNHEY and CDR2 SMNVEV (reference sequence). The CDR3 extends over 15 amino acids. The CDR3 loop is CVTSLSGGSRYGYTF. The DNA of the CDR3 is TGTGTCACCAGTTTATCCGGCGGTTCTAGATATGGCTACACCTTC.

The rearrangement links TRBV12-3 or TRBV12-4 to TRBJ2-1; 14 nucleotides match TRBD2. The CDR3 is 18 amino acids. Trimming at V came to 6 bases and at J to 4 bases, leaving 11 bases not matched to a gene. The CDR3 reads CASSVHAGTSGGYNEQFF. CDR3 DNA: TGTGCCAGCAGCGTACACGCCGGGACTAGCGGGGGTTACAATGAGCAGTTCTTC.

Ten or more counts support this clonotype. The gene calls are TRBV20-1 and TRBJ2-1, with TRBD2 as a possible D gene (7 bases). The CDR3 is 16 amino acids. V gave up 3 bases and J gave up 0 bases, with 15 bases separating them. The germline gives CDR1 DFQATT, CDR2 SNEGSKA (reference sequence). The CDR3 loop reads CSARVRGPRSYNEQFF. Here the CDR3 DNA reads TGCAGTGCTAGGGTGCGGGGGCCCCGCTCCTACAATGAGCAGTTCTTC.

There are a few counts of this clonotype. The rearrangement links TRBV6-1 to TRBJ1-6; D is possibly TRBD1 (5 bases). Germline V gene lookup returns CDR1 MNHNS and CDR2 SASEGT. The CDR3 is 18 amino acids. With 6 bases removed from V and 0 bases from J, the gap between germline ends came to 18 bases. The chain's CDR3 is CASSSWGVTSSYNSPLHF. For the CDR3, the DNA is TGTGCCAGCAGCTCTTGGGGGGTGACATCCTCCTATAATTCACCCCTCCACTTT.

The sample holds many counts of this clonotype. This chain joins TRBV6-2 or TRBV6-3 and TRBJ2-1; D uncertain. The germline CDR1 and CDR2 sequences are MNHEY and SVGEGT. The CDR3 runs to 12 residues. Deletions cut 7 bases from V and 5 bases from J, with 9 bases between. CDR3 sequence (DNA): TGTGCCAGCAAAACCTGGGACAATGAGCAGTTCTTC. Protein product: CASKTWDNEQFF.

This clonotype was seen a few times. The rearrangement links TRBV30 to TRBJ2-3, with TRBD2 matching over 8 bases. V lost 2 bases and J lost 1; bases outside the gene matches: 2. The CDR3 is 14 amino acids. Germline loops: CDR1 GTSNPN, CDR2 SVGIG (reference sequence). This chain's CDR3 is CAWSLTSGTDTQYF. For the CDR3, the DNA is TGTGCCTGGAGTCTGACTAGCGGCACAGATACGCAGTATTTT. The variable domain in full, completed from reference TRBV30 and TRBJ2-3, reads SQTIHQWPATLVQPVGSPLSLECTVEGTSNPNLYWYRQAAGRGLQLLFYSVGIGQISSEVPQNLSASRPQDRQFILSSKKLLLSDSGFYLCAWSLTSGTDTQYFGPGTRLTVL.

The gene calls are TRBV29-1 and TRBJ1-1; TRBD1 matches 7 bases. Germline CDR1 is SQVTM and CDR2 is ANQGSEA. CDR3 length: 14 amino acids. V shed 6 bases and J 0 bases; nucleotides not matched to a gene: 7. The CDR3 region has the DNA TGCAGCGTGGACGAGGGGGCGCTGAACACTGAAGCTTTCTTT. This gives the protein CSVDEGALNTEAFF.